The present T cell receptor (beta chain) was sequenced within a study of post-analysis software for immune sequencing data. Across the whole study: Recorded disease courses covered relapsing-remitting, secondary progressive and progressive-relapsing multiple sclerosis. Some patients had no subtype annotation.

With regard to this clonotype: The antigen is undetermined.

General study results and limits: Normalized Chao1 diversity in multiple sclerosis patients fell significantly below that of controls. TRBV5-6, TRBV5-1 and TRBV20-1 were among five TRBV segments more frequent in patients than controls.

Unique-molecular-identifier-tagged TCR beta cDNA libraries were used. There were 1 to 10 million T cells, and roughly 0.5 million cDNA molecules came from them. TCRdb reanalysed the PCR reads using MiXCR and keeps one entry per CDR3 protein. The table shows approximately 630,000 distinct CDR3 sequences, with roughly three fifths occurring only once. This CDR3 spans 16 amino acids. Germline values: CDR1 DFQATT, CDR2 SNEGSKA (reference sequence). Unmatched junction bases numbered 10, after V lost 5 bases and J lost 3 bases. The clonotype comes from a girl under 10 years old with multiple sclerosis. The chain employs TRBV20-1 and TRBJ2-3; 11 nucleotides line up with TRBD2. The sequenced sample consisted of blood. The CDR3 protein is CSAGPLAGGPTDTQYF. CDR3 in DNA: TGCAGTGCTGGACCTTTAGCGGGGGGGCCGACAGATACGCAGTATTTT.